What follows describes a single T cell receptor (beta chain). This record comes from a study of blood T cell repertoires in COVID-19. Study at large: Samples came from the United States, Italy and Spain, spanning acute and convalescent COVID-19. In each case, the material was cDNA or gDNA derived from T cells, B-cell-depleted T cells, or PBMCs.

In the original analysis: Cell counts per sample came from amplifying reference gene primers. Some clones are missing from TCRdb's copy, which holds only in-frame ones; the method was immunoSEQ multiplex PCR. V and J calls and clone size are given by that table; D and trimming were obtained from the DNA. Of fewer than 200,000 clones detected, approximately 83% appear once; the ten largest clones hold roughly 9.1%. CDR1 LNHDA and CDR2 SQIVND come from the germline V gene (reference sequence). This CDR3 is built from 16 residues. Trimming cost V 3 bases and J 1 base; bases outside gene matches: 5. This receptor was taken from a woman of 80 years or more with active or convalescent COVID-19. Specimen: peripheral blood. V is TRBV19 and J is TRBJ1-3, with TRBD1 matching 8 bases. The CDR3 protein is CASSIRQGNSGNTIYF. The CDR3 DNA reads TGTGCCAGTAGTATTCGACAGGGGAATTCTGGAAACACCATATATTTT.